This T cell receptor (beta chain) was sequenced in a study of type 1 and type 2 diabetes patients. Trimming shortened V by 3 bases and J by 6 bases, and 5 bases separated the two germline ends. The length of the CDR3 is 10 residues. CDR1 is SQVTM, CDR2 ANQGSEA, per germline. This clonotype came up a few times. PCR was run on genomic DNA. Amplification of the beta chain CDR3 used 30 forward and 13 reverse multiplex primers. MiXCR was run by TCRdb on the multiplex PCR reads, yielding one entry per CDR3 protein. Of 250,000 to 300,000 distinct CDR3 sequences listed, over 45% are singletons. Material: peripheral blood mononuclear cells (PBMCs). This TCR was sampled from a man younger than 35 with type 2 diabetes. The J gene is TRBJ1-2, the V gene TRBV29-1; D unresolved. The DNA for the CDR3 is TGCAGCGTTGATGGTGATGGCTACACCTTC. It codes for CSVDGDGYTF. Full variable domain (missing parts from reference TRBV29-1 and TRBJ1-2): SAVISQKPSRDICQRGTSLTIQCQVDSQVTMMFWYRQQPGQSLTLIATANQGSEATYESGFVIDKFPISRPNLTFSTLTVSNMSPEDSSIYLCSVDGDGYTFGSGTRLTVV.